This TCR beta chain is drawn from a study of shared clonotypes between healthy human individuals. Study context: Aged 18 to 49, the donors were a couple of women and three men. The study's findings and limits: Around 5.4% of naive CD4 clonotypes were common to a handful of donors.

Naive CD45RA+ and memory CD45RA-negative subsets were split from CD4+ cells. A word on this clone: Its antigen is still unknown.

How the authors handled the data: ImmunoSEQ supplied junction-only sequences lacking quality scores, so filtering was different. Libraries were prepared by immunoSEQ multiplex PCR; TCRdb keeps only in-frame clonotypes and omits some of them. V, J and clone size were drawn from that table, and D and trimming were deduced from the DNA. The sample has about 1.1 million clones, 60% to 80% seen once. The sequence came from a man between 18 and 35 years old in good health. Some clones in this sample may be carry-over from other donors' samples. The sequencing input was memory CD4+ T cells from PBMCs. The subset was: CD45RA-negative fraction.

CDR3 bases: TGCGCCAGCAGCCAAGACGAGACGTGGTACAATGAGCAGTTCTTC. Amino acids: CASSQDETWYNEQFF. This sequence joins TRBV4-3 and TRBJ2-1; D not resolved. Germline assignment: CDR1 LGHNA and CDR2 YSLEER. This CDR3 is built from 15 residues. Trimming took 0 bases from V and 4 from J, leaving 10 bases between them.